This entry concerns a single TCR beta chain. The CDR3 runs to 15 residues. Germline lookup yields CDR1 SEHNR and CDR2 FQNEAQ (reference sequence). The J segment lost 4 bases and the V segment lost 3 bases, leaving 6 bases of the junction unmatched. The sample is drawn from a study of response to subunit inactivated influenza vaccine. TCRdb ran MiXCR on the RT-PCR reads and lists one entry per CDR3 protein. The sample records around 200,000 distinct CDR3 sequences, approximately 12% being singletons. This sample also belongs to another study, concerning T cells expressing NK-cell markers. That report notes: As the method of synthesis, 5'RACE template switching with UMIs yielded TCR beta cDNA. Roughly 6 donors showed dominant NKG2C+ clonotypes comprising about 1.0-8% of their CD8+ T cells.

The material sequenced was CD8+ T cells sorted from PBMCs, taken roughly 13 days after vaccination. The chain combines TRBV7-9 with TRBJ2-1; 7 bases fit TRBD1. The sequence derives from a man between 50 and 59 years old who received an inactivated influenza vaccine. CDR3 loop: CASSFDREFYNEQFF. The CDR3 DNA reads TGTGCCAGCAGCTTTGACAGGGAATTTTACAATGAGCAGTTCTTC.